This record covers a single T cell receptor (beta chain). The target of this receptor is not known. No base quality values were provided; no much bigger clone lies one nucleotide off. Receptors were amplified or captured by the immunoSEQ multiplex PCR assay. TCRdb took over this immuneACCESS table, retaining in-frame rearrangements with V and J assigned. Such tables are incomplete; in checked studies, under half of the missing clones stem from an unresolved V gene, and the remainder is unexplained. In all, the sample holds roughly 100,000 clones, and over 65% of those were seen once. The ten largest clones represent 2.4% of the sample. The entry originates in a study of radiotherapy plus CTLA-4 blockade in lung cancer (dated by TCRdb to 2017 to 2018). For the study in its entirety: Among the enrolled patients, roughly 17% had an objective response, and 25% to 35% reached disease control.

Counted from cysteine to phenylalanine, this CDR3 has 18 amino acids. Only the CDR3 portion is preserved as DNA: 54 bases, with reading frame beginning at the first base. The germline V gene sets CDR1 to MGHDK and CDR2 to SYGVNS. V has 4 bases trimmed and J has 0 bases trimmed; junction bases matching no gene number 9. Focal radiation therapy combined with CTLA-4 blockade (ipilimumab) was tested in patients with chemo-refractory metastatic non-small-cell lung cancer. Overall study outcomes, separate from this receptor: The strongest predictors of response were reported to be early dynamic shifts in blood T cell clones along with a rise in serum interferon-beta following radiation. After treatment with radiotherapy and ipilimumab, TCR clones that originated in tumors expanded in peripheral blood.

The chain is assembled from TRBV25-1 and TRBJ2-6; 7 nucleotides in the junction match TRBD1. This sequence was found in a human donor with non-small cell lung cancer that progressed on radiotherapy plus ipilimumab. Some clones in this sample may be carry-over from other donors' samples. Here the sequenced sample was peripheral blood, taken from a patient treated with radiotherapy plus ipilimumab. The CDR3 sequence is CASSGRQGTTSGANVLTF. The nucleotide sequence reads as follows: TGTGCCAGCAGTGGAAGACAGGGAACCACCTCTGGGGCCAACGTCCTGACTTTC.